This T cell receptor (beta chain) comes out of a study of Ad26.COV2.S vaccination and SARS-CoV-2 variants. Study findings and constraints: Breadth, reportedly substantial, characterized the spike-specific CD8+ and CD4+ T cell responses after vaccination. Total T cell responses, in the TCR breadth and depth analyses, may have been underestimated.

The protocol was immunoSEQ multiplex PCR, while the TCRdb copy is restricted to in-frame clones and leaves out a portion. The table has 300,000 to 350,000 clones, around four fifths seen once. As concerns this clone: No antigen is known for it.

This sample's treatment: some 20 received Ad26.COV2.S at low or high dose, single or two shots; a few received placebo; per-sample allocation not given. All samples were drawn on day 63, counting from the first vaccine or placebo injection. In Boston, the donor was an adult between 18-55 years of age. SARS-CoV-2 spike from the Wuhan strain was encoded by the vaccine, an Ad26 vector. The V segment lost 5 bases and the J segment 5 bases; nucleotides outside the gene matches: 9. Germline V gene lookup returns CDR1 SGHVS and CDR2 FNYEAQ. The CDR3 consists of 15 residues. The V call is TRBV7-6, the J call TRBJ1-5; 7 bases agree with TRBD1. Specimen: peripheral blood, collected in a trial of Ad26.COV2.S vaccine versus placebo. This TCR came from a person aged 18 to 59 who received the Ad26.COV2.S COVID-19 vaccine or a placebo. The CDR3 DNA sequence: TGTGCCAGCAGCCCCGAGGGGGCCTCGGATCAGCCCCAGCATTTT. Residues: CASSPEGASDQPQHF.